The text below deals with one T cell receptor beta chain. Trimming shortened V by 6 bases and J by 0 bases, and 11 bases separated the two germline ends. The CDR3 sequence is 14 residues long. Germline-derived CDR1 and CDR2 are LNHDA and SQIVND (reference sequence). As originally analysed: Reference gene primer amplification gave nucleated cell count estimates. TCRdb's copy holds only in-frame clones and misses some; the assay was immunoSEQ multiplex PCR. Clone size and the V and J calls come from that table; the DNA yielded D and trimming. The repertoire holds approximately 150,000 clones, roughly 82% seen once, with less than 2.5% in the top ten. The data stem from a study of blood T cell repertoires in COVID-19.

The gene calls are TRBV19 and TRBJ2-5, with D maybe TRBD1 (5 bases). The specimen sequenced was peripheral blood. This TCR came from a man in his 70s with acute or convalescent COVID-19. The CDR3 protein is CASRPTGYQETQYF. CDR3 coding DNA: TGTGCCAGTAGACCAACAGGTTACCAAGAGACCCAGTACTTC.